The 13 T cell receptor beta chains below all came from one sample that was sequenced in a study of CD8 T cells in ankylosing spondylitis. TCRdb re-analysed the 5' RACE reads in MiXCR, keeping a single row per CDR3 protein. Of roughly 150,000 distinct CDR3 sequences listed, approximately 32% were seen once; the top ten hold 6%. Material for sequencing was synovial fluid, either unsorted or a sorted T cell fraction (not recorded which). These receptors all stem from a male donor with ankylosing spondylitis.

The sample holds a few counts of this clonotype. V and J are TRBV6-1 and TRBJ1-6, with D tentatively TRBD1 (6 bases). CDR3 length equals 16 residues. Germline V gene sequence: CDR1 MNHNS, CDR2 SASEGT. V shed 6 bases and J shed 6 bases, with 18 bases lying between them. For the CDR3, the DNA is TGTGCCAGCAGCCAATGGCTCGGGACACTTAATTCACCCCTCCACTTT. It translates to CASSQWLGTLNSPLHF.

V is TRBV5-1 and J is TRBJ1-1; D is unclear. Germline V gene lookup returns CDR1 SGHRS and CDR2 YFSETQ. V was clipped by 4 bases and J by 0 bases, with 7 bases between them. The CDR3 totals 13 residues. The CDR3 bases are TGCGCCAGCAGCCGATCCCTGAACACTGAAGCTTTCTTT. Translating it yields CASSRSLNTEAFF.

The CDR3 coding sequence is TGCGCCAGCAGTGAGGGACCCCGCCCCGACACCGGGGAGCTGTTTTTT. Translating it yields CASSEGPRPDTGELFF. The chain carries TRBV5-1 and TRBJ2-2; D is possibly TRBD1 or TRBD2 (5 bases each). In germline, CDR1 is SGHRS, CDR2 YFSETQ. The CDR3 is made up of 16 amino acids. Trimming left V 5 bases short and J 3 bases short, with 17 bases between.

V and J are TRBV5-1 and TRBJ1-1; no firm D call. The CDR3 covers 14 residues. Germline assignment: CDR1 SGHRS and CDR2 YFSETQ. V lost 4 bases and J lost 0, with 10 bases in between. CDR3: CASSRWTLNTEAFF. The CDR3 region has the DNA TGCGCCAGCAGCAGATGGACCTTGAACACTGAAGCTTTCTTT. The whole variable domain, filled in from reference TRBV5-1 and TRBJ1-1, reads KAGVTQTPRYLIKTRGQQVTLSCSPISGHRSVSWYQQTPGQGLQFLFEYFSETQRNKGNFPGRFSGRQFSNSRSEMNVSTLELGDSALYLCASSRWTLNTEAFFGQGTRLTVV.

The J gene is TRBJ2-5, the V gene TRBV24-1; 8 bases are shared with TRBD1. J lost 1 base, V lost 2 bases, and 2 bases had no gene match. This CDR3 has 15 amino acids. CDR1 is KGHDR and CDR2 is SFDVKD in the germline V gene. The CDR3 reads CATSDSGTGQETQYF. DNA for the CDR3: TGTGCCACCAGTGATTCCGGGACAGGCCAAGAGACCCAGTACTTC.

This clonotype turned up a few times. The J gene is TRBJ2-1, the V gene TRBV12-3 or TRBV12-4; perhaps TRBD1 as D (6 bases). This CDR3 region has 18 residues. Trimming stripped 3 bases from V and 1 base from J, with 19 bases between. In DNA, the CDR3 is TGTGCCAGCAGTTTTAGACGTTACGGGACATCATCCTACAATGAGCAGTTCTTC. It encodes CASSFRRYGTSSYNEQFF.

This chain connects TRBV28 to TRBJ1-5; D call uncertain. This CDR3 contains 12 residues. In germline, CDR1 is MDHEN, CDR2 SYDVKM. V dropped 7 bases and J dropped 3 bases, with 7 bases sitting between them. CDR3 DNA: TGTGCCAGCACTCAATCCAATCAGCCCCAGCATTTT. Its protein is CASTQSNQPQHF.

This chain joins TRBV20-1 and TRBJ2-1, with 8 bases aligning to TRBD2. In germline, CDR1 is DFQATT, CDR2 SNEGSKA (reference sequence). V was pared by 4 bases and J by 3 bases, with 2 bases of the junction left unmatched. The CDR3 has 13 amino acids. The CDR3 DNA follows: TGCAGTGCTACCAGCGGGAGCTACAATGAGCAGTTCTTC. As protein: CSATSGSYNEQFF.

The chain uses TRBV2 and TRBJ2-1; D remains unclear. The CDR3 extends over 13 amino acids. Trimming removed 10 bases at V and 8 bases at J, with 18 bases between. Germline lookup yields CDR1 SNHLY and CDR2 FYNNEI. CDR3 sequence reads: CAMGSRLDDEQFF. DNA of the CDR3: TGTGCCATGGGGTCGCGGCTTGACGATGAGCAGTTCTTC.

The chain couples TRBV11-2 to TRBJ2-7; D gene ambiguous. Trimming shortened V by 3 bases and J by 2 bases, and 11 bases separated the two germline ends. Germline V gives CDR1 SGHAT, CDR2 FQNNGV. This CDR3 region has 14 residues. Here the CDR3 reads CASSLSGITYEQYF. In DNA form, the CDR3 reads TGTGCCAGCAGCTTGTCCGGCATAACCTACGAGCAGTACTTC.

In DNA form, the CDR3 reads TGTGCCAGCAGCTCACTGACAGGCCAAGAGACCCAGTACTTC. Residues: CASSSLTGQETQYF. The genes are TRBV5-6 and TRBJ2-5, with D perhaps TRBD1 (6 bases). V dropped 3 bases and J dropped 1 base, with 10 bases sitting between them. Germline lookup yields CDR1 SGHDT and CDR2 YYEEEE. The CDR3 spans 14 residues.

In its sample, this clonotype ranks as medium-sized. The rearrangement uses TRBV20-1 and TRBJ1-6, with 9 bases matching TRBD1. V was clipped by 6 bases and J by 5 bases; unmatched bases: 8. The CDR3 spans 15 residues. The germline V gene encodes CDR1 DFQATT and CDR2 SNEGSKA (reference sequence). Here the CDR3 reads CSAQPGQGNNSPLHF. The CDR3 region has the DNA TGCAGTGCACAGCCGGGACAGGGTAATAATTCACCCCTCCACTTT.

The chain employs TRBV4-2 and TRBJ1-4; D is ambiguous. Trimming stripped 0 bases from V and 8 bases from J, with 10 bases between. Germline CDR1 and CDR2: LGHNA and YNFKEQ. There are 14 residues in the CDR3. CDR3 nucleotides: TGTGCCAGCAGCCAAGAGCGGTTCGGGGAAAAACTGTTTTTT. Translating gives CASSQERFGEKLFF.